The 18 T cell receptor beta chains in this list originate from one sample, sequenced in a study of T cell responses to AZD1222 COVID-19 vaccine. The data were produced by immunoSEQ multiplex PCR, yet TCRdb's version contains in-frame clones alone and is incomplete. The repertoire holds 180,000 or so clones, with around nine tenths as singletons. Sequenced here: peripheral blood, sampled on day 0 of AZD1222 vaccination. The receptors were gathered from an adult in good health.

V usage is TRBV12-3 or TRBV12-4 and J usage is TRBJ2-1, with no clear D. CDR3 size: 13 residues. V was cut by 7 bases and J by 5 bases, with 12 bases left in between. The CDR3, as DNA: TGTGCCAGCAACCCCTCGACAAACAATGAGCAGTTCTTC. Translation: CASNPSTNNEQFF.

V gene TRBV6-1 combines with J gene TRBJ1-5, with D unclear. Germline-derived CDR1 and CDR2 are MNHNS and SASEGT. The CDR3 consists of 13 residues. V dropped 1 base and J dropped 8 bases, with 9 bases sitting between them. The CDR3 region is CASSEVQFEPQHF. The CDR3 DNA reads as TGTGCCAGCAGTGAAGTACAGTTTGAGCCCCAGCATTTT.

In its sample, this clone was seen once. This chain uses TRBV5-4 with TRBJ1-1; D remains ambiguous. Germline CDR1 SGHNT, CDR2 YYREEE (reference sequence). The V end was cut by 4 bases, the J end by 4 bases, with 14 bases between. The CDR3 contains 14 residues. This CDR3 reads CASSPPKDSTEAFF. For the CDR3, the DNA is TGTGCCAGCAGCCCCCCCAAGGATTCCACTGAAGCTTTCTTT.

This CDR3 is CASSYTGELFF. The CDR3 DNA follows: TGTGCCAGCAGTTACACCGGGGAGCTGTTTTTT. The chain employs TRBV28 and TRBJ2-2; the D is unclear. The germline gives CDR1 MDHEN, CDR2 SYDVKM. This CDR3 is built from 11 residues. V was clipped by 4 bases and J by 3 bases, with 0 bases between them.

V gene TRBV15 combines with J gene TRBJ2-1; 9 bases agree with TRBD1. Germline CDR1 reads LNHNV; CDR2 reads YYDKDF (reference sequence). Germline trimming cut 4 bases from V and 15 bases from J; bases unmatched to any gene: 7. The CDR3 runs to 12 residues. CDR3 residues: CATSIGTGRGFF. CDR3 bases: TGTGCCACCAGCATCGGGACAGGGAGAGGGTTCTTC.

The chain has TRBV11-3 and TRBJ2-5; 9 bases match TRBD1. The CDR3 has 15 amino acids. From germline, CDR1 is SGHNT and CDR2 YENEEA. Trimming at V came to 5 bases and at J to 5 bases, leaving 9 bases not matched to a gene. In nucleotides, the CDR3 is TGTGCCAGCAGCCCCGGGACAGGGTTGGGGGAGACCCAGTACTTC. This translates into CASSPGTGLGETQYF. The full variable domain, with the rest looked up from reference TRBV11-3 and TRBJ2-5, is EAGVVQSPRYKIIEKKQPVAFWCNPISGHNTLYWYLQNLGQGPELLIRYENEEAVDDSQLPKDRFSAERLKGVDSTLKIQPAELGDSAVYLCASSPGTGLGETQYFGPGTRLLVL.

The chain links TRBV12-3 or TRBV12-4 to TRBJ1-2; D gene unclear. CDR3 length equals 13 residues. With 7 bases removed from V and 2 bases from J, the gap between germline ends came to 11 bases. This CDR3 reads CASTLNGNYGYTF. In DNA, the CDR3 is TGTGCCAGCACCCTAAACGGAAACTATGGCTACACCTTC.

The V and J genes are TRBV6-2 or TRBV6-3 and TRBJ2-1; D gene uncertain. V was shortened by 5 bases and J by 0 bases, with 17 bases between the two germline ends. The CDR3 is made up of 17 amino acids. Germline V gene lookup returns CDR1 MNHEY and CDR2 SVGEGT. The CDR3 spells CASSTMGGMSSYNEQFF. CDR3 in DNA: TGTGCCAGCAGTACGATGGGTGGAATGAGCTCCTACAATGAGCAGTTCTTC.

CDR3 coding DNA: TGTGCCAGCTCACCCGAATACACTGAAGCTTTCTTT. This codes for CASSPEYTEAFF. This rearrangement joins TRBV18 to TRBJ1-1; D unresolved. CDR1 KGHSH and CDR2 LQKENI come from the germline V gene. V was clipped by 3 bases and J by 3 bases, with 5 bases between them. The length of the CDR3 is 12 residues.

This clone has a single count. The CDR3 sequence is CASSSPGKGKTQYF. The CDR3 region has the DNA TGTGCCAGCAGCTCCCCGGGTAAGGGAAAGACCCAGTACTTC. The V call is TRBV11-2, the J call TRBJ2-5; D not certain. Trimming removed 4 bases at V and 6 bases at J, with 15 bases between. Germline V lookup: CDR1 SGHAT, CDR2 FQNNGV. The CDR3 consists of 14 residues.

The chain combines TRBV4-2 with TRBJ2-1; D remains ambiguous. The V end was cut by 4 bases, the J end by 9 bases, with 10 bases between. CDR1 and CDR2 from the germline V gene are LGHNA and YNFKEQ. The CDR3 spans 12 residues. The CDR3, as DNA: TGTGCCAGCAGCCCCGAGCTGAGTGAGCAGTTCTTC. It specifies CASSPELSEQFF.

To note about this clone: This sample includes further DNA sequences coding for the same CDR3. The chain couples TRBV7-8 to TRBJ2-7; D is unclear. V dropped 6 bases and J dropped 7 bases, with 10 bases sitting between them. Germline V CDR1 and CDR2: SGHVS, FQNEAQ. This CDR3 has 11 residues. The CDR3 DNA sequence: TGTGCCAGCAGTCCCAGCCTGGAGCAGTACTTC. Protein sequence: CASSPSLEQYF. Full variable domain (remainder filled in from reference TRBV7-8 and TRBJ2-7): GAGVSQSPRYKVAKRGQDVALRCDPISGHVSLFWYQQALGQGPEFLTYFQNEAQLDKSGLPSDRFFAERPEGSVSTLKIQRTQQEDSAVYLCASSPSLEQYFGPGTRLTVT.

The chain employs TRBV7-2 and TRBJ2-7; TRBD1 might be the D (6 bases). Trimming pared 4 bases from V and 2 bases from J, leaving 12 bases between. The germline V gene encodes CDR1 SGHTA and CDR2 FQGNSA. This CDR3 has 14 residues. Written as DNA, the CDR3 is TGTGCCAGCAGCTGGACGACAGGAGCCTACGAGCAGTACTTC. This codes for CASSWTTGAYEQYF.

This chain joins TRBV6-6 and TRBJ1-2; TRBD1 aligns across 7 bases. Germline CDR1 MNHNY, CDR2 SVGAGI (reference sequence). The length of the CDR3 is 13 residues. J was trimmed by 6 bases and V by 4 bases; bases with no gene match: 5. The CDR3 region is CASSFPGGDGYTF. CDR3 nucleotide sequence: TGTGCCAGCAGTTTCCCAGGGGGGGATGGCTACACCTTC.

The chain links TRBV6-6 to TRBJ2-5, with 7 bases matching TRBD2. This CDR3 is 13 amino acids long. Germline loops: CDR1 MNHNY, CDR2 SVGAGI (reference sequence). Germline trimming cut 6 bases from V and 3 bases from J; bases unmatched to any gene: 4. Here the CDR3 reads CASRGLAEETQYF. As DNA, the CDR3 is TGTGCCAGCAGGGGGCTAGCGGAAGAGACCCAGTACTTC.

This chain uses TRBV30 with TRBJ1-2; the match to TRBD1 covers 8 bases. This CDR3 is 16 amino acids long. V lost 2 bases to trimming and J lost 0 bases; unmatched junction nucleotides: 8. Germline CDR1 and CDR2: GTSNPN and SVGIG (reference sequence). CDR3 DNA sequence: TGTGCCTGGAGTCCGCGGACAGGGCTAGCTAACTATGGCTACACCTTC. Translation gives CAWSPRTGLANYGYTF.

The chain is built from TRBV27 and TRBJ1-5; tentatively, D is TRBD1 (5 bases). Trimming stripped 3 bases from V and 1 base from J, with 10 bases between. This CDR3 comprises 15 residues. From germline, CDR1 is MNHEY and CDR2 SMNVEV (reference sequence). The DNA of the CDR3 is TGTGCCAGCAGTTTGTGGGGGGTGAGCAATCAGCCCCAGCATTTT. Residues: CASSLWGVSNQPQHF.

The chain has TRBV14 and TRBJ2-5; perhaps TRBD2 as D (6 bases). Deletions cut 6 bases from V and 3 bases from J, with 17 bases between. Germline V gives CDR1 SGHDN, CDR2 FVKESK. CDR3 size: 15 residues. The CDR3 sequence: CASSREWEDKETQYF. The CDR3 nucleotides are TGTGCCAGCAGTCGGGAGTGGGAGGATAAAGAGACCCAGTACTTC.